The subject of this entry is one TCR beta chain. Its antigen is as yet unknown. This entry is derived from a study of T cell repertoires in cytomegalovirus infection. Study details: The public TCR beta signatures pointed to both CMV infection and matching HLA type. Study-level findings and limits: What dominated the ex vivo response were HLA-C-restricted CMV-specific TCR beta clonotypes.

This CDR3 comprises 17 residues. Trimming took 4 bases from V and 4 from J; bases not matched to a gene: 15. CDR1 SGHVS and CDR2 FNYEAQ come from the germline V gene. TCRdb recomputed calls from the reads with MiXCR, one row per CDR3 protein. The table has a few hundred thousand distinct CDR3 sequences, around two fifths seen once. This clonotype originated in a human donor in good health (CMV status not recorded). Some clones in this sample may be carry-over from other donors' samples. V gene TRBV7-6 combines with J gene TRBJ2-7; 8 bases match TRBD2. The specimen was cultured PBMCs, collected from culture after CMV antigen stimulation. CDR3 sequence reads: CASSSSVKGLVIYEQYF. Here the CDR3 DNA reads TGTGCCAGCAGCTCTTCAGTGAAGGGACTAGTCATTTACGAGCAGTACTTC.